This TCR beta chain was sequenced for a study of OX40 agonist ivuxolimab in advanced cancers. For the study at large: Subjects had a mean age of about 57 years, with a range of about 23 to 79; around 80% were male. Three patients, one with hepatocellular carcinoma and two with cutaneous melanoma, responded partially.

The CDR3 spans 14 residues. V trimming: 4 bases; J trimming: 5 bases; junction bases outside the gene matches: 2. Germline CDR1 and CDR2: MRHNA and SNTAGT. Repertoires were generated with immunoSEQ multiplex PCR, while TCRdb's copy carries only in-frame clones and drops some. The sample yields some 100,000 clones, about nine tenths seen once. Study-wide findings and caveats: Specificity for antigen went undetermined in the expanded peripheral T cells. Among the lowest levels of clonal expansion were found in partial responders at 0.1-3.0 mg/kg.

Turning to this clone: The antigen is unknown.

The material sequenced was CD4+ or CD8+ T cells sorted from blood, taken in a trial of the OX40 agonist ivuxolimab. The TCR originated in an adult with an advanced solid tumor such as melanoma, head and neck, liver or kidney cancer. The J gene is TRBJ2-1, the V gene TRBV6-4; TRBD2 aligns across 10 bases. CDR3 residues: CASSVLAGNNEQFF. The DNA of the CDR3 is TGTGCCAGCAGTGTACTAGCGGGAAACAATGAGCAGTTCTTC.